The 17 T cell receptor beta chains listed next were all sequenced from one sample in a study of regulatory T cells in long-lasting Graves disease. Described time point: persistent/refractory GD, antithyroid drugs over 5 years with positive TRAb. RNA from PBMCs was the source of the TCR library. Arm-PCR of CDR3 regions with iRepertoire HTBI primers generated TCR beta libraries. Using its own MiXCR run on the multiplex PCR reads, TCRdb lists one record per CDR3 protein. The table lists a few hundred thousand distinct CDR3 sequences, roughly a quarter of them singletons. Here the sequenced sample was peripheral blood mononuclear cells (PBMCs), taken when the disease was refractory, from a patient treated with antithyroid drugs. These receptors were taken from a female donor with Graves disease.

This clonotype has more than one count but fewer than ten. CDR3 protein: CASSLNFFSYEQYF. The CDR3 DNA reads TGTGCCAGCAGTTTAAACTTTTTCTCCTACGAGCAGTACTTC. The chain couples TRBV28 to TRBJ2-7; no definite D call. The CDR3 runs 14 residues. Deletions cut 2 bases from V and 0 bases from J, with 8 bases between. CDR1 and CDR2 from the germline V gene are MDHEN and SYDVKM.

The chain carries TRBV30 and TRBJ2-2; 9 positions agree with TRBD1. J was trimmed by 7 bases and V by 6 bases; bases with no gene match: 6. This CDR3 region has 13 residues. The V gene's germline CDR1 is GTSNPN and CDR2 SVGIG (reference sequence). For the CDR3, the DNA is TGTGCCTGCCGGGACAGGGCTTTCGGGGAGCTGTTTTTT. Its protein product is CACRDRAFGELFF.

For this clonotype: It is likely a read error, because the conserved phenylalanine at the end of the CDR3 is missing. The J gene is TRBJ2-5, the V gene TRBV28, with TRBD2 identical over 14 bases. Trimming removed 6 bases from V and 5 bases from J; junction bases left unmatched: 8. This CDR3 comprises 16 residues. Germline V gives CDR1 MDHEN, CDR2 SYDVKM. DNA of the CDR3: TGTGCCAGCAGACTCTCGGGACTAGCGGGAGTGGAGACCCAGTACCTC. This codes for CASRLSGLAGVETQYL.

This chain connects TRBV19 to TRBJ1-2; D gene ambiguous. CDR3 size: 11 residues. From germline, CDR1 is LNHDA and CDR2 SQIVND (reference sequence). The V end lost 8 bases, the J end lost 8 bases, and 12 bases lay between the germline ends. The CDR3 region has the DNA TGTGCCAGTGGGTTCGGTCGAGGCTACACCTTC. Protein product: CASGFGRGYTF.

This clonotype was counted many times. The chain carries TRBV28 and TRBJ1-5, with 8 positions matching TRBD1. V lost 3 bases and J lost 4; bases outside the gene matches: 5. Germline CDR1 and CDR2: MDHEN and SYDVKM. The CDR3 is 15 amino acids. CDR3 residues: CASSFPRQGNQPQHF. DNA of the CDR3: TGTGCCAGCAGTTTTCCCCGACAGGGGAATCAGCCCCAGCATTTT.

This clonotype was counted ten times or more. The V and J genes are TRBV12-5 and TRBJ1-1, with 7 bases identical to TRBD1. This CDR3 spans 13 amino acids. Germline CDR1 and CDR2: LGHNT and FRNRAP. V dropped 5 bases and J dropped 6; count of bases not matched to a gene: 6. The CDR3 nucleotides read TGTGCTAGTGGTACAGGGGAGAGCGCTGAAGCTTTCTTT. It encodes CASGTGESAEAFF.

The chain recombines TRBV28 with TRBJ2-5; tentative D call: TRBD2 (5 bases). CDR3 size: 12 residues. CDR1 MDHEN and CDR2 SYDVKM come from the germline V gene. V was trimmed by 9 bases and J by 4 bases, leaving 12 bases between them. The CDR3 sequence: CASAQGGETQYF. CDR3 bases: TGTGCCAGTGCTCAAGGAGGAGAGACCCAGTACTTC. The full variable domain, its missing parts supplied by reference TRBV28 and TRBJ2-5, is DVKVTQSSRYLVKRTGEKVFLECVQDMDHENMFWYRQDPGLGLRLIYFSYDVKMKEKGDIPEGYSVSREKKERFSLILESASTNQTSMYLCASAQGGETQYFGPGTRLLVL.

A few counts support this clonotype. This chain's CDR3 is CASSLGTGGVNTEAFF. CDR3 DNA: TGTGCCAGCAGTTTGGGGACAGGGGGCGTGAACACTGAAGCTTTCTTT. The chain employs TRBV28 and TRBJ1-1; the match to TRBD1 covers 12 bases. This CDR3 is 16 amino acids long. Germline lookup yields CDR1 MDHEN and CDR2 SYDVKM. J gave up 0 bases and V 3 bases, and 2 bases lay outside the gene matches.

This clonotype has only a few counts. The junction departs from the called germline gene at one end, perhaps through a read error. This chain links TRBV7-2 with TRBJ2-5; D uncertain. The germline V gene has CDR1 SGHTA and CDR2 FQGNSA. The CDR3 runs 15 residues. The CDR3 bases are TGTGCCAGCAGGTCGAAAGGATTTGGAGAAGAGGCCCAGTACTTC. It specifies CASRSKGFGEEAQYF.

About this clonotype: A much more abundant neighbour one base away suggests this may be a read error. The V and J genes are TRBV28 and TRBJ1-5; no clear D. TRBJ2-3 explains the end of the DNA better; the J call may be wrong. The CDR3 consists of 15 residues. The germline CDR1 and CDR2 sequences are MDHEN and SYDVKM. The CDR3, as DNA: TGTGCCAGCAACCCGGTCCACGGAAACAATCAGCCCCAGTATTTT. Its protein product is CASNPVHGNNQPQYF.

In this sample, this clonotype turned up many times. The chain carries TRBV28 and TRBJ2-7, with D possibly TRBD2 on 5 matching bases. Trimming left V 6 bases short and J 4 bases short, with 13 bases between. This CDR3 region has 13 residues. CDR1 is MDHEN and CDR2 is SYDVKM in the germline V gene. CDR3: CASRGQRPYEQYF. DNA of the CDR3: TGTGCCAGCAGAGGTCAGCGGCCGTACGAGCAGTACTTC. The variable domain in full, completed from reference TRBV28 and TRBJ2-7, reads DVKVTQSSRYLVKRTGEKVFLECVQDMDHENMFWYRQDPGLGLRLIYFSYDVKMKEKGDIPEGYSVSREKKERFSLILESASTNQTSMYLCASRGQRPYEQYFGPGTRLTVT.

This clonotype was seen a few times. This rearrangement joins TRBV20-1 to TRBJ2-7; D might be TRBD1 or TRBD2, each matching 5 bases. V was pared by 3 bases and J by 3 bases, with 18 bases between. CDR1 and CDR2 from the germline V gene are DFQATT and SNEGSKA (reference sequence). The length of the CDR3 is 15 residues. CDR3 sequence reads: CSASADGTVIYEQYF. The CDR3 DNA follows: TGCAGTGCTAGCGCCGATGGGACGGTGATCTACGAGCAGTACTTC.

This clonotype was counted ten times or more. This chain links TRBV28 with TRBJ1-5; no firm D call. Trimming cost V 3 bases and J 0 bases, with 9 bases left between them. Germline assignment: CDR1 MDHEN and CDR2 SYDVKM. The CDR3 spans 15 residues. The CDR3 bases are TGTGCCAGCAGTTTGGTGGAAAATAGCAATCAGCCCCAGCATTTT. This sequence encodes CASSLVENSNQPQHF. Full variable domain (remainder filled in from reference TRBV28 and TRBJ1-5): DVKVTQSSRYLVKRTGEKVFLECVQDMDHENMFWYRQDPGLGLRLIYFSYDVKMKEKGDIPEGYSVSREKKERFSLILESASTNQTSMYLCASSLVENSNQPQHFGDGTRLSIL.

This clonotype occurred many times. This chain uses TRBV10-3 with TRBJ1-2; maybe TRBD1 (5 bases). This CDR3 has 17 amino acids. The V gene lost 0 bases and the J gene lost 0 bases, with 14 bases spanning the gap. The germline V gene encodes CDR1 ENHRY and CDR2 SYGVKD. For the CDR3, the DNA is TGTGCCATCAGTGAGTCGGGGCATGTCGTCGCTAACTATGGCTACACCTTC. This translates into CAISESGHVVANYGYTF.

The genes are TRBV9 and TRBJ2-2, with D tentatively TRBD2 (7 bases). V lost 4 bases, J lost 3 bases, and 13 bases lay in between. The CDR3 covers 15 residues. Germline V gene sequence: CDR1 SGDLS, CDR2 YYNGEE. CDR3 amino acids: CASSSAGADTGELFF. DNA for the CDR3: TGTGCCAGCAGCTCCGCGGGGGCGGACACCGGGGAGCTGTTTTTT.

On this clonotype itself: Germline is not matched at one junction end, which may reflect a read error. The chain couples TRBV9 to TRBJ1-2; no definite D call. The CDR3 runs 15 residues. Germline V gene sequence: CDR1 SGDLS, CDR2 YYNGEE. CDR3 sequence reads: CASSVDGGRDYGHTF. DNA of the CDR3: TGTGCCAGCAGCGTAGACGGCGGCCGAGACTATGGCCACACCTTC.

Many counts were recorded for this clonotype. V is TRBV5-6 and J is TRBJ1-1; D is perhaps TRBD1 (6 bases). Germline V gene sequence: CDR1 SGHDT, CDR2 YYEEEE. The CDR3 is 16 amino acids. V was pared by 6 bases and J by 0 bases, with 18 bases between. CDR3 sequence reads: CASIDTGWGMNTEAFF. DNA for the CDR3: TGTGCCAGCATCGACACAGGGTGGGGAATGAACACTGAAGCTTTCTTT.